This T cell receptor beta chain stems from a study of blood T cell repertoires in COVID-19. Study background: Italy, Spain and the United States were the sources of the convalescent and acute COVID-19 samples. PBMCs, B-cell-depleted T cells, or T cells provided the cDNA or gDNA that made up the material.

This CDR3 contains 17 residues. V gave up 0 bases and J gave up 0 bases, with 13 bases separating them. Per germline, CDR1 SGHRS and CDR2 YFSETQ. In the authors' methods: Reference gene primers were amplified, and this amplification served to estimate nucleated cell counts. Assay used: immunoSEQ multiplex PCR; TCRdb lists only in-frame clones, some missing. V and J calls and clone size are as listed in that table; D and trimming were resolved from the DNA. This sample has 200,000 to 300,000 clones, with roughly 91% found just once. Sequenced: peripheral blood. The origin of this receptor is a man under 40 with COVID-19, enrolled during active disease. The V gene is TRBV5-1, the J gene TRBJ1-3; weak D call: TRBD1 (5 bases). DNA of the CDR3: TGCGCCAGCAGCTTGGTTTCCCCACAGGACTCTGGAAACACCATATATTTT. It encodes CASSLVSPQDSGNTIYF.